Sequencing of this TCR beta chain was carried out in a study of cytomegalovirus exposure and HLA in healthy donors (dated by TCRdb to about 2017). About the full investigation: According to an earlier analysis of 587 of the donors, about 179 million T cells yielded 90 million to 140 million unique TCR beta sequences and about 300 Gb of sequence data. Roughly 300 gigabases of sequencing data and roughly 80 million unique TCR sequences made up an early release that covered about 640 HLA-typed donors. Of the roughly 400 genotyped donors, about 84% fell in the genetic ancestry cluster associated with self-reported Caucasian donors. The study aimed to test whether signatures of past pathogen exposure could be identified by cataloging public T cell receptors. The study profiled the T cell repertoires of hundreds of subjects by immunosequencing and related them to cytomegalovirus serostatus. Along with the approximately 600-subject first cohort, a separate validation cohort of over a hundred different subjects was used. To predict cytomegalovirus infection status, the study combined high-throughput TCR immunosequencing, statistical association of individual TCRs with disease status, and machine learning. In a later analysis, previously published TCR beta repertoires from 600 to 850 donors were re-analyzed and high-resolution HLA genotyping was added so that TCR occurrence patterns could be studied. Rather than drawing on any new phenotypic data, the later analysis identified candidate immune exposures from TCR beta sequences and the way those sequences occurred across donors. To decide whether each TCR beta V gene segment behaved as functional or pseudogenic, an earlier analysis of 587 of the donors relied on high-throughput TCR beta sequencing. Donor age, sex, ethnicity and CMV serostatus were collected together with the repertoire data. In a later genetic analysis, genome-wide SNP genotypes for about 65% of the 666 donors were used, and that subset was treated as a discovery cohort. All discovery cohort repertoires had been generated using a single sequencing platform. Both class I and class II loci were covered by HLA typing, at four-digit resolution. The number of donors typed differed by locus, with 629-630 for A, B, C, DRB1 and DQB1, 522 for DQA1, 600 to 610 for DPA1, and about 450 for DPB1. Roughly five DR-DQ haplotypes were handled as single units for association and clustering, since linkage in the cohort was strong. Among 300 to 500 genotyped donors of the cohort, an average of about 220,000 unique TCR beta nucleotide sequences was sequenced per donor, of which 15% to 20% were non-productive. Overall study outcomes, separate from this receptor: While some public TCRs were present in many individuals, most TCR sequences turned up only very rarely across donors. The study listed approximately 150 TCR beta chains as associated with cytomegalovirus. This cohort had only TCR beta chains sequenced, and the lack of alpha or paired-chain data limited which features could be detected. A later genetic analysis reported fewer N-insertions in productive TCRs among donors in an Asian-associated ancestry cluster than the roughly 620-donor mean. The classifier was reported to diagnose cytomegalovirus status with high specificity and sensitivity in both the original and validation cohorts. Roughly uniform sequencing depth across donors was assumed in presence/absence analyses, although this assumption may not hold. When HLA alleles, especially DR and DQ, strongly co-occurred, attributing TCR associations to individual alleles was difficult. In a later analysis, HLA-associated TCR beta chains were found to be more clonally expanded and to have lower generation probabilities than equally common non-associated chains. Because counts were too low, 15 to 20 rarely observed V segments, including chromosome 9 orphons, were left out of the earlier analysis of 587 of the donors. At a false discovery rate of 0.05, a later analysis linked about 16,000 TCR beta sequences to specific HLA alleles. A later analysis found that TCR association rates varied across HLA loci, with DRB1 alleles showing the most associated TCRs and HLA-C alleles the fewest. In a later genetic analysis, a missense DCLRE1C variant was associated with V-gene and J-gene trimming of TCR beta chains, and the association was replicated in an independent cohort. The sequencing pipeline was judged likely to have produced a cluster of highly shared sequence variants as a technical artifact. Correlated functional status among segregating V segments might reflect linkage disequilibrium, but an unknown experimental factor could not be ruled out. Some IMGT-functional V segments, including TRBV6-2 and TRBV6-3, could not be distinguished by the 87-base-pair reads and were therefore excluded. The only immune exposure information available for the cohort was CMV serostatus. In a later analysis, several top co-occurrence clusters were reported to appear linked to parvovirus B19, influenza, CMV and Epstein-Barr virus. According to the authors, the approach could potentially be generalized to other disease states and immunological phenotypes. A further reported finding was that TCR beta sequences accurately predicted the HLA-A and HLA-B alleles for most subjects in the first cohort. Because some donors lacked HLA typing at each locus, the association tests relied only on the typed subset. In an earlier analysis of some 540 of the donors, most TCR beta V segments appeared in productive rearrangements about 87% or about 30% of the time, broadly matching IMGT annotations. In vitro tests confirmed that a few of the cytomegalovirus-associated TCR beta chains recognize cytomegalovirus antigens. According to a later analysis, most CMV-associated TCR beta chains appeared to be HLA-restricted, and the HLA associations seemed to be driven largely by CMV exposure.

Receptors were amplified or captured by the immunoSEQ multiplex PCR assay. For the multiplex PCR, a mixture combining 60 forward primers for TCR Vbeta segments and 13 reverse primers for TCR Jbeta segments was used. A multiplex PCR assay on genomic DNA amplified the CDR3 region of rearranged TCR beta genes. The amplified TCR beta libraries were sequenced on the Illumina HiSeq System as 87-base-pair reads. As for the authors' bioinformatics: Across the roughly 600 repertoires, a later analysis counted roughly 77 million unique TCR beta chains, roughly 11 million of which were shared by at least two donors. Raw reads were error-corrected and collapsed into unique sequences by a nearest-neighbor algorithm in which closely related sequences were merged to remove PCR and sequencing errors. Alignment of CDR3 sequences to IMGT reference sequences was used to assign V, D and J gene segments. For a sequence to be retained, a match of at least six nucleotides was required to both a V gene segment and a J gene segment. A rearrangement counted as productive if the CDR3 had no stop codons and remained in frame with V and J, and every other rearrangement counted as non-productive. CDR3 was defined according to IMGT convention as the region running from the second conserved V-encoded cysteine to the conserved J-encoded phenylalanine. Sequences without an unambiguous match to a single V gene segment were excluded from the earlier analysis of about 600 of the donors. In an earlier analysis of 587 of the donors, V segments were called functional above 56.7% productive rearrangements and were called segregating when the between-donor standard deviation exceeded 5%. A statistical classification framework was developed to diagnose cytomegalovirus status using the catalog of TCR beta chain sequences. In a later analysis, V and J genes were assigned by comparing TCR nucleotide sequences against IMGT/GENE-DB human TR gene sequences. The TCRdist pipeline was used in a later analysis to assign CDR3 sequences and most-parsimonious VDJ recombination scenarios. In a later analysis, each TCR beta chain was defined by its CDR3 amino acid sequence together with its V-gene family, and reads lacking a unique V-gene family were excluded. To address suspected cross-contamination and a sequencing artifact, a later analysis removed approximately 600 highly shared, low-generation-probability nucleotide sequences. In a later analysis, a clonal expansion index for each public chain was calculated from normalized within-repertoire ranks of inferred template counts. A later analysis computed generation probabilities with a VDJ recombination model fitted to out-of-frame rearrangements, and checked the results against IGoR. A later analysis scored TCR-TCR, TCR-HLA and TCR-CMV co-occurrence with hypergeometric tests, applying a repertoire-size bias correction to TCR pairs. To estimate false discovery rates, a later analysis permuted the HLA or CMV assignments 20 times. In a later analysis, co-occurring TCRs were grouped using DBSCAN, with TCRdist sequence similarity added in when clustering inside HLA-allele-positive subsets. Repertoires with fewer than 30,000 or more than 120,000 public chains, plus five repertoires with anomalous nucleotide sharing, were excluded from co-occurrence clustering. TCRdb holds this immuneACCESS table with in-frame rearrangements only. Some clones are missing; in checked studies, unresolved V genes explain under half, and the rest has no known cause. Clonal size and the V and J genes are those of that table, whereas D and trimming came from the DNA. The sample table contains about 70,000 clones; only one count was recorded for roughly 80% of them. The top ten clonotypes cover around 2.9% of the sample.

In total, more than 500 healthy bone marrow donors made up the cohort. At the time of sampling, all cohort members were nominally healthy, though unrecorded immune exposures were likely present. The donor tested CMV seropositive and was one of the 289 seropositive cohort members. A peripheral blood sample was collected from each donor, and TCR beta sequencing was performed on peripheral blood mononuclear cells. The Qiagen DNeasy Blood Extraction Kit was used to extract genomic DNA from the blood cell samples. As concerns this clone: Its antigen is currently not known. Per-base qualities were not stored, and no clone one base away is much larger.

CDR1 and CDR2 are drawn from the germline V gene (reference sequence): SGHNT, YYREEE. The CDR3 numbers 11 residues from cysteine through phenylalanine. Just CDR3 DNA is preserved here, 33 bases in frame from base 1. V gives up 4 bases and J gives up 10 bases, and the segment between their germline ends measures 9 bases. The receptor comes from a girl aged 10-17 years in good health and CMV-seropositive. The sample was PBMCs. The V and J segments used are TRBV5-4 and TRBJ1-5; a tentative D match to TRBD1 spans 6 bases. The DNA sequence follows: TGTGCCAGCAGCCGGACAGCTCCCCAGCATTTT. Its protein reads: CASSRTAPQHF. The variable domain in full, with residues beyond the CDR3 obtained from the reference TRBV5-4 and TRBJ1-5 genes, is ETGVTQSPTHLIKTRGQQVTLRCSSQSGHNTVSWYQQALGQGPQFIFQYYREEENGRGNFPPRFSGLQFPNYSSELNVNALELDDSALYLCASSRTAPQHFGDGTRLSIL.